Listed below are T cell receptor beta chains from one sample, sequenced in a study of T cell responses to AZD1222 COVID-19 vaccine. Some clones are missing from TCRdb's copy, which holds only in-frame ones; the method was immunoSEQ multiplex PCR. The sample shows 100,000 or so clones, just under 90% of them seen only once. The sample was peripheral blood, taken on day 0 of AZD1222 vaccination. These receptors were collected from an adult in good health. Each CDR3 is given without its conserved first and last residue. Each record gives: J gene, V gene, CDR3 protein.

>TRBJ2-5|TRBV5-4
ASSLVGLGRETQY
>TRBJ1-3|TRBV2
ASSKTQGHGNTIY
>TRBJ2-7|TRBV3-1/TRBV3-2
ASSQVIGRGKGEQY
>TRBJ2-7|TRBV4-1
ASSPLGVYEQY
>TRBJ2-3|TRBV7-2
ASSLKTGTDTQY
>TRBJ1-1|TRBV6-5
ASSLGGEAF
>TRBJ1-1|TRBV7-2
ASSLGGTPLDAF
>TRBJ2-2|TRBV19
TPGPNTGELF
>TRBJ2-3|TRBV6-5
ASRETPESTDTQY
>TRBJ1-3|TRBV9
ASSVLGTDPNPVSGNTIY
>TRBJ1-1|TRBV28
ASTLGGNTEAF
>TRBJ2-2|TRBV7-2
ASSALTGPGELF
>TRBJ2-7|TRBV2
ASRAQPGTHHYEQY
>TRBJ2-1|TRBV2
ASSLEPGQF
>TRBJ2-4|TRBV16
ASTETTGKEY
>TRBJ1-5|TRBV6-1
ASSESQGEGQPQH
>TRBJ2-5|TRBV7-2
ASSRQGAGTQY
>TRBJ1-5|TRBV10-2
ASTDGTQSNQPQH
>TRBJ2-7|TRBV14
ASSHISGSKYEQY
>TRBJ1-2|TRBV18
ASSNTGEGNGGYT
>TRBJ2-5|TRBV5-6
ASSLEGRVATMRETQY
>TRBJ2-5|TRBV18
ASSPLAKGLGETQY
>TRBJ2-3|TRBV6-5
ASNARRVLADTQY
>TRBJ2-1|TRBV7-3
ASSLAGSSYNEQF
>TRBJ2-1|TRBV5-1
ASSPGQAYRTHNEQF
>TRBJ1-3|TRBV6-5
ASGVSGNTIY
>TRBJ2-6|TRBV6-5
ASRGGTGANVLT
>TRBJ1-2|TRBV28
ASRAGRIYGYT